The clone carrying this TCR beta chain came up many times. Its antigen is currently unknown. TCRdb reprocessed the reads via MiXCR and lists one record per CDR3 protein. Found here are approximately 97,000 distinct CDR3 sequences, approximately 15% of them singletons; the top ten hold 8%. V lost 7 bases, J lost 4 bases, and 8 bases stayed unmatched. Germline values: CDR1 MDHEN, CDR2 SYDVKM. The CDR3 sequence is 14 residues long. This sample was taken from a study of T cell repertoires in cytomegalovirus infection. Study observations and caveats: Cumulative frequency (of public TCR beta family members) identified carriers of CMV plus the relevant HLA.

The receptor comes from a human donor in good health (CMV status not recorded). Some clones in this sample may be carry-over from other donors' samples. The chain combines TRBV28 with TRBJ2-3; TRBD1 matches at 7 bases. Material for sequencing was PBMCs. The CDR3 sequence is CASTPTGLPDTQYF. The DNA for the CDR3 is TGTGCCAGCACCCCGACAGGGCTACCAGATACGCAGTATTTT.